This T cell receptor beta chain was captured in a study of beta chain features in type 1 diabetes (dated by TCRdb to the late 2010s). As for the study more broadly: Mean age, gender distribution, total cell number and subset yield did not differ between patients and healthy donors. Whereas all 30 or so donors provided naive and central memory subsets, regulatory and stem cell-like memory subsets were isolated from just 8 patients and roughly 8 healthy donors. A total of around 100 million sorted cells were examined across all samples, and RNA yield correlated strongly with the number of cells per subset. In the study, recently diagnosed type 1 diabetes patients and matched healthy donors were compared on the TCRB repertoires of their sorted circulating CD4+ T cell subsets.

Trimming costs V 5 bases and J 4 bases, and their ends lie 17 bases apart. Measured from the cysteine to the phenylalanine, the CDR3 is 15 residues long. The retained sequence is limited to the CDR3, 45 bases, with the frame set at the first base. As encoded in the germline V gene (reference sequence), CDR1 is MNHNY while CDR2 is SVGAGI. All of the isolated RNA was reverse transcribed with the High Capacity cDNA Reverse Transcription Kit, so expressed TCRB transcripts were sequenced. Naive, central memory and regulatory T cell samples underwent deep immunoSEQ sequencing, averaging about 3.3 million total reads per sample. Sorted cells were lysed in RLT buffer, and RNA was extracted using DNase-treated RNeasy Micro or Mini kits according to cell number. Each cell subset was processed on its own to prevent cross-contamination, while patient and healthy donor samples were processed together. TCRB sequences were amplified from cDNA with the immunoSEQ multiplex PCR, producing 87-bp fragments spanning the CDR3 region. Sequencing of the amplicons was done on the Illumina HiSeq platform. Regarding the original processing steps: Synthetic template baselines were used to correct PCR bias computationally, reads within Hamming distance 2 were collapsed, and singletons that could not be merged were discarded. Reads were aligned against IMGT to assign V, D and J genes, CDR3 length and insertions or deletions at six rearrangement sites. Within each subset, clonotype counts were normalized to sorted cell number, and only after that were true diversity and Gini coefficients computed with the tcR R package. The overlap coefficient, calculated on TCRB nucleotide sequences, was used to quantify repertoire sharing. This immuneACCESS table, as held by TCRdb, lists in-frame sequences with V and J called but not all clones. Of the missing ones, under half trace to an unresolved V gene in checked studies; the others have no known cause. V and J calls and clone size follow that table, whereas D and trimming were derived from the DNA. This sample lists over 300,000 clones; around 8% were detected once. Clones ranked in the top ten supply less than 0.45% of the sample.

Each donor gave one peripheral blood draw, averaging approximately 120 mL, which was collected into heparinised tubes. A BD FACSAria II was used to sort naive, central memory, regulatory and stem cell-like memory CD4+ T cells with a panel that included CD45RO, CCR7, CD25, CD127, CD95 and CD27. All sorted populations exceeded 95% purity. Right away, PBMCs were isolated by Lymphoprep density gradient centrifugation and were stained directly, with no culture step. So that batch effects would be minimized, each experiment stained and sorted samples in pairs, pairing one healthy donor with one patient. Here is what the overall study found, with its caveats: Because cDNA was sequenced instead of genomic DNA, activated cells with high expression could be over-represented, although the groups did not differ in activation or CD3 levels. Fewer insertions and more nucleotide deletions at VDJ recombination sites were observed in patients with type 1 diabetes, implying thymic rearrangement abnormalities. The naive, central memory and regulatory TCRB repertoires appeared to resemble one another more closely among patients than among healthy donors. A moderate but significant shortening of TCRB CDR3 length was observed in type 1 diabetes patients in all four CD4+ subsets. Shorter templates might have been favored by PCR, but patient and control samples were amplified and corrected together, so both groups would have been affected equally by any skew. Only small numbers of individuals were included in the HLA sub-analyses, which left unresolved whether HLA type had any influence on TCRB rearrangement.

As concerns this clone: There is no known antigen for this receptor. There are no base qualities to consult, and no much larger clone falls within one base.

Recombination linked TRBV6-6 to TRBJ1-1, with a tentative D gene TRBD1 over 6 matching bases. Sequencing was performed on central memory CD4+ T cells from blood. This TCR was recovered from a woman between 18 and 29 years old in good health. The nucleotide sequence is given as TGTGCCAGCAGTAGGACAGCCCCAAAAGGCACTGAAGCTTTCTTT. It encodes CASSRTAPKGTEAFF.